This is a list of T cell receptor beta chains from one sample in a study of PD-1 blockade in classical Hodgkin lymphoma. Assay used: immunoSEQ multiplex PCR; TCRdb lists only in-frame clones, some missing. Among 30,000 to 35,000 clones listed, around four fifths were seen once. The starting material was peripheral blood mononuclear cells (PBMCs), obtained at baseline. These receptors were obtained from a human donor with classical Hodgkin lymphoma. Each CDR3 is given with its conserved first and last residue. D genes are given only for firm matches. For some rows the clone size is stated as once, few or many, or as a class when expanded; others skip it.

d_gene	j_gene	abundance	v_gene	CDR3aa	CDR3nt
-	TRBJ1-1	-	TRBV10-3	CAISESSGHEAFF	TGTGCCATCAGTGAGTCCTCCGGGCATGAAGCTTTCTTT
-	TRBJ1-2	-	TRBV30	CAWSVLVGRWDTNYGYTF	TGTGCCTGGAGTGTACTAGTGGGGAGGTGGGATACTAACTATGGCTACACCTTC
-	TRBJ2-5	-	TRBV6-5	CASSYSWTTKETQYF	TGTGCCAGCAGTTACTCGTGGACTACGAAAGAGACCCAGTACTTC
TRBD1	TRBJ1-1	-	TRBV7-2	CASRQQGTEAFF	TGTGCCAGCAGACAACAGGGGACTGAAGCTTTCTTT
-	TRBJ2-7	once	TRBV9	CASASLLNEQYF	TGTGCCAGCGCCAGTCTGTTAAACGAGCAGTACTTC
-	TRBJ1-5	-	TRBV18	CASSQSRDQPQHF	TGTGCCAGCTCACAATCGAGGGATCAGCCCCAGCATTTT
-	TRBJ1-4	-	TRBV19	CASKVLAGATNEKLFF	TGTGCCAGTAAAGTCCTAGCGGGAGCAACTAATGAAAAACTGTTTTTT
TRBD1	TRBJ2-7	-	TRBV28	CASSLSGTGARPNF	TGTGCCAGCAGTTTATCCGGGACAGGGGCCCGCCCTAACTTC
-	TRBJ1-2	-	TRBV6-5	CASSQGNYGYTF	TGTGCCAGCAGTCAGGGGAACTATGGCTACACCTTC
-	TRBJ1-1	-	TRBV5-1	CASSLGDAREAFF	TGCGCCAGCAGCTTGGGGGACGCCAGAGAAGCTTTCTTT
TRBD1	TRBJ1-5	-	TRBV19	CASSRGGGQPQHF	TGTGCCAGTAGTAGAGGAGGGGGCCAGCCCCAGCATTTT
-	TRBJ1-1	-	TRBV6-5	CASTGGGGAWTEAFF	TGTGCCAGCACCGGAGGAGGGGGGGCGTGGACTGAAGCTTTCTTT
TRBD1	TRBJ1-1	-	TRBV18	CASSPIGQGQAFF	TGTGCCAGCTCACCAATCGGACAGGGCCAAGCTTTCTTT
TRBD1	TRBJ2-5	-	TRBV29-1	CSTNPTGRETQYF	TGCAGCACCAACCCGACAGGGAGAGAGACCCAGTACTTC
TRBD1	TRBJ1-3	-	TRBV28	CASNPQGLGNTIYF	TGTGCCAGCAACCCACAGGGGTTGGGAAACACCATATATTTT
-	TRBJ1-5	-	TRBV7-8	CASSSIGMGNQPQHF	TGTGCCAGCAGCTCGATAGGTATGGGCAATCAGCCCCAGCATTTT
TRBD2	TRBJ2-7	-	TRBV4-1	CASSQDFGTSGIYEQYF	TGCGCCAGCAGCCAAGACTTCGGGACTAGCGGAATCTACGAGCAGTACTTC
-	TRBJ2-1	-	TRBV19	CASRKDSGNEQFF	TGTGCCAGTCGTAAGGACTCCGGGAATGAGCAGTTCTTC
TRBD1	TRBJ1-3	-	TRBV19	CASSNRQGLPGNTIYF	TGTGCCAGTAGTAACCGACAGGGACTGCCTGGAAACACCATATATTTT
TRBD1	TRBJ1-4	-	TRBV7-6	CASSLGQHNEKLFF	TGTGCCAGCAGCTTGGGACAGCATAATGAAAAACTGTTTTTT
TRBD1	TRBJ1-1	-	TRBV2	CAIDRGAEAFF	TGTGCCATCGACAGGGGTGCTGAAGCTTTCTTT
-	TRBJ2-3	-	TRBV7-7	CASSLGGVEADTQYF	TGTGCCAGCAGCTTAGGCGGGGTTGAAGCAGATACGCAGTATTTT
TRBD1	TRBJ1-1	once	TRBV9	CASSITGGEGTEAFF	TGTGCCAGCAGCATTACAGGGGGCGAAGGCACTGAAGCTTTCTTT
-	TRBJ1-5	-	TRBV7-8	CASSLTGFGQPQHF	TGTGCCAGCAGCTTAACAGGGTTCGGTCAGCCCCAGCATTTT
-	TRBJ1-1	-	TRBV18	CASSTLAEAFF	TGTGCCAGCTCAACCCTAGCTGAAGCTTTCTTT
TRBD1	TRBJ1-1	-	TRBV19	CASRRVGQGFNTEAFF	TGTGCCAGTAGGAGAGTAGGACAGGGGTTCAACACTGAAGCTTTCTTT
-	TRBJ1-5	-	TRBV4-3	CASSQEEDQPQHF	TGCGCCAGCAGCCAAGAAGAGGATCAGCCCCAGCATTTT
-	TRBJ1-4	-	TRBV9	CASSVDTGGDFRAKLFF	TGTGCCAGCAGCGTAGATACTGGTGGGGATTTTAGAGCAAAACTGTTTTTT
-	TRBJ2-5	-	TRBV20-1	CSATTGFEQYF	TGCAGTGCCACCACAGGGTTTGAACAGTACTTC
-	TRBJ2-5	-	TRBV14	CASSPRTVGTQYF	TGTGCCAGCAGCCCCCGGACGGTGGGGACCCAGTACTTC
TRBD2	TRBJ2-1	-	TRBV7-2	CASSLASGGAFEQFF	TGTGCCAGCAGCTTAGCTAGCGGGGGGGCGTTTGAGCAGTTCTTC
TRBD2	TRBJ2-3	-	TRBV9	CASSQPMRGGGARDTQYF	TGTGCCAGCAGCCAGCCTATGAGGGGCGGGGGGGCTAGAGATACGCAGTATTTT
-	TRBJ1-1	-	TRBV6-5	CASSFQGTQAFF	TGTGCCAGCAGTTTCCAGGGAACGCAAGCTTTCTTT
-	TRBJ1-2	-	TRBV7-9	CASSLGVNYGYTF	TGTGCCAGCAGCTTAGGTGTAAACTATGGCTACACCTTC
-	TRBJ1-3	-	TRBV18	CASSPQADSGNTIYF	TGTGCCAGCTCACCGCAGGCGGACTCTGGAAACACCATATATTTT
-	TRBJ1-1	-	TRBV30	CAWRKGTEAFF	TGTGCCTGGAGAAAGGGAACTGAAGCTTTCTTT
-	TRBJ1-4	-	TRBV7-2	CASSFSTGEKLFF	TGTGCCAGCAGCTTCAGTACAGGTGAAAAACTGTTTTTT
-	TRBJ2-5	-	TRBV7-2	CASSLASQETQYF	TGTGCCAGCAGCTTAGCTTCACAAGAGACCCAGTACTTC
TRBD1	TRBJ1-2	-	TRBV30	CACPDKGAQGSYTF	TGTGCCTGTCCCGATAAGGGGGCTCAGGGGAGCTACACCTTC
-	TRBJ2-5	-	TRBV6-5	CATAGKTKETQYF	TGTGCCACCGCAGGGAAGACAAAAGAGACCCAGTACTTC
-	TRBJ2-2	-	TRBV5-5	CASSLETVNSGELFF	TGTGCCAGCAGCTTGGAGACAGTCAATTCCGGGGAGCTGTTTTTT
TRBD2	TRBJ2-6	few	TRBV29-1	CSVVIGGGVPGANVLTF	TGCAGCGTTGTCATCGGCGGGGGGGTGCCCGGGGCCAACGTCCTGACTTTC
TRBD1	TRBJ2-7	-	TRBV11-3	CASSTTGEGIYEQYF	TGTGCCAGCAGCACCACAGGGGAAGGGATCTACGAGCAGTACTTC
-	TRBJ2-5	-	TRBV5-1	CASSSLRVGGTQYF	TGCGCCAGCAGCTCGCTCAGGGTCGGAGGGACCCAGTACTTC
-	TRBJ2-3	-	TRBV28	CASSSRGAGDTQYF	TGTGCCAGCAGCTCCCGGGGGGCTGGAGATACGCAGTATTTT